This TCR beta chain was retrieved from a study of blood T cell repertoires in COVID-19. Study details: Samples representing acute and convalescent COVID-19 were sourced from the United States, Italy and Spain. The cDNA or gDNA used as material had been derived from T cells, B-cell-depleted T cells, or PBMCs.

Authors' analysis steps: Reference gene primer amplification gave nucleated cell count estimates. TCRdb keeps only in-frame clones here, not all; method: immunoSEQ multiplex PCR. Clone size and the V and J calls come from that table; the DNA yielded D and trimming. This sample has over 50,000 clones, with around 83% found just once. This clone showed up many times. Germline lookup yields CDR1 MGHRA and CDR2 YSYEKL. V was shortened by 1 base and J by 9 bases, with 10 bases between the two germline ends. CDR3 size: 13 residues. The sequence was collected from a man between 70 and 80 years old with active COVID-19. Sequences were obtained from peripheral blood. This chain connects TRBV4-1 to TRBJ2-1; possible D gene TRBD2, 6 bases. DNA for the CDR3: TGCGCCAGCAGCCAAGCGGGAGTCGGTGAGCAGTTCTTC. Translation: CASSQAGVGEQFF.